This is a list of T cell receptor beta chains from one sample in a study of cytomegalovirus exposure and HLA in healthy donors. Clones were read by immunoSEQ multiplex PCR, and TCRdb kept only the in-frame ones, dropping some. Of around 140,000 clones in the sample, 75% to 85% were seen once. The sequencing input was PBMCs. All receptors derive from a middle-aged man in good health and CMV-seronegative. Each CDR3 is given with its conserved first and last residue. The D gene is left open where the match is weak. Size values are once, few and many counts, or a class for expanded clones, and some rows have none.

CDR3 DNA: TGTGCCAGCAGTGAAGCCCGGACTAGCGGGTACACAGATACGCAGTATTTT; CDR3 protein: CASSEARTSGYTDTQYF; D gene: TRBD2; clone size: few; J gene: TRBJ2-3; V gene: TRBV2
CDR3 DNA: TGTGCCATTGCGGGGGCCCCCCAAGAGACCCAGTACTTC; CDR3 protein: CAIAGAPQETQYF; D gene: .; clone size: .; J gene: TRBJ2-5; V gene: TRBV10-3
CDR3 DNA: TGTGCCAGCAGTTACTCAGTTCGGACAGGGTCGGAAGCTTTCTTT; CDR3 protein: CASSYSVRTGSEAFF; D gene: TRBD1; clone size: few; J gene: TRBJ1-1; V gene: TRBV6-5
CDR3 DNA: TGTGCCAGCAGCTTGGATCTGGGGGGTGGTGAAAAACTGTTTTTT; CDR3 protein: CASSLDLGGGEKLFF; D gene: .; clone size: .; J gene: TRBJ1-4; V gene: TRBV5-6
CDR3 DNA: TGCAGCGTTGAAAGTAGGCTAGCGGGGACCGGGGAGCTGTTTTTT; CDR3 protein: CSVESRLAGTGELFF; D gene: TRBD2; clone size: .; J gene: TRBJ2-2; V gene: TRBV29-1
CDR3 DNA: TGCAGCGTTGGGGCGGAGGTGAACACTGAAGCTTTCTTT; CDR3 protein: CSVGAEVNTEAFF; D gene: .; clone size: .; J gene: TRBJ1-1; V gene: TRBV29-1
CDR3 DNA: TGTGCCAGCAGCGTGGAAGGGAGGGATAACAATGAGCAGTTCTTC; CDR3 protein: CASSVEGRDNNEQFF; D gene: TRBD2; clone size: .; J gene: TRBJ2-1; V gene: TRBV9
CDR3 DNA: TGTGCCAGCAGGGGACAGGGGCGGAACAATCAGCCCCAGCATTTT; CDR3 protein: CASRGQGRNNQPQHF; D gene: TRBD1; clone size: .; J gene: TRBJ1-5; V gene: TRBV6-1
CDR3 DNA: TGTGCCAGCAGCTTATTATCCGAGCAGTACTTC; CDR3 protein: CASSLLSEQYF; D gene: .; clone size: .; J gene: TRBJ2-7; V gene: TRBV7-2
CDR3 DNA: TGTGCCAGTACTCAGGCAAACATTCAGTACTTC; CDR3 protein: CASTQANIQYF; D gene: .; clone size: .; J gene: TRBJ2-4; V gene: TRBV19
CDR3 DNA: TGTGCCTGGAGTCTGGGACAAGGCTACACCTTC; CDR3 protein: CAWSLGQGYTF; D gene: .; clone size: .; J gene: TRBJ1-2; V gene: TRBV30
CDR3 DNA: TGTGCCAGCAGCATCCGACAGGGGGATTCACCCCTCCACTTT; CDR3 protein: CASSIRQGDSPLHF; D gene: TRBD1; clone size: .; J gene: TRBJ1-6; V gene: TRBV9
CDR3 DNA: TGCAGCGTATGGACAGACCGCGCGGGAAACACCATATATTTT; CDR3 protein: CSVWTDRAGNTIYF; D gene: .; clone size: .; J gene: TRBJ1-3; V gene: TRBV29-1
CDR3 DNA: TGTGCCAGCAGTTACTCGAAGCCAGGGGCTAACTACGAGCAGTACTTC; CDR3 protein: CASSYSKPGANYEQYF; D gene: .; clone size: .; J gene: TRBJ2-7; V gene: TRBV6-5